Judged by abundance, the clone carrying this T cell receptor (beta chain) is medium-sized. What it recognizes is unknown. This beta chain came through as a stray read in a library set up for alpha chains, and its size says little. The data derive from a study of spatial heterogeneity in lung cancer. Trimming removed 2 bases at V and 15 bases at J, with 14 bases between. Germline V CDR1 and CDR2: MDHEN, SYDVKM. CDR3 length equals 12 residues. Study results and limitations: Tumors with more nonsynonymous mutations had more expanded intratumoral alpha and beta TCRs.

The time point: sample taken at primary tumor resection. Each TCR cDNA molecule bore a unique molecular identifier. TCRdb analysed the 5' RACE reads with MiXCR anew, one entry per CDR3 protein. Here the sample spans around 4,600 distinct CDR3 sequences, around 6.8% being singletons. The receptor comes from a female donor with early-stage non-small cell lung cancer. The V call is TRBV28, the J call TRBJ2-1, with D perhaps TRBD1 (6 bases). The sequenced sample was lung tumor tissue, obtained at surgery. CDR3 nucleotide sequence: TGTGCCAGCAGTTTAAACGACAGGACCTGGTTCTTC. It is translated as CASSLNDRTWFF.